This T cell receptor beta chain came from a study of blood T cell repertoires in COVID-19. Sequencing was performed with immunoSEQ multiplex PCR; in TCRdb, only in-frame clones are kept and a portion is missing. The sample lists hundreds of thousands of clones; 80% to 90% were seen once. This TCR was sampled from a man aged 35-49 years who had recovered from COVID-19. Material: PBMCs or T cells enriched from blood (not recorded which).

The CDR3 nucleotides read TGTGCCAGCAGCCCCAAAACCGGGACAGGGGTCCACGAGCAGTACTTC. Translated: CASSPKTGTGVHEQYF. The genes are TRBV7-9 and TRBJ2-7; TRBD1 matches at 10 bases. Germline-derived CDR1 and CDR2 are SEHNR and FQNEAQ (reference sequence). This CDR3 has 16 residues. Trimming at V came to 5 bases and at J to 5 bases, leaving 12 bases not matched to a gene.